A single TCR beta chain is shown here with its context. What it recognizes is unknown. This sample was taken from a study of shared clonotypes between healthy human individuals. Study-wide context: For every donor, three CD4 naive, three CD4 memory, two CD8 naive and one CD8 memory plates were used. General observations from the study: A few donors had about 5% of their naive CD4 clonotypes in common.

Naive CD8 cells lacked CD45RO and underwent positive selection for CCR7, leaving out terminally differentiated effector memory CD45RA+ cells. Healthy HIV-negative adults with no recent acute infections or vaccinations were recruited as donors. Sequencing used immunoSEQ multiplex PCR; TCRdb keeps in-frame clones, though not all of them. The table shows over 2,000,000 clones, with just over 90% occurring only once. The sequenced material came from naive CD8+ T cells from PBMCs. This sequence was found in a young man in good health. Some clones in this sample may be carry-over from other donors' samples.

Written as DNA, the CDR3 is TGTGCCAGCAGCTCGGATTTAGGGAGGACTTCCTACGAGCAGTACTTC. Translating it yields CASSSDLGRTSYEQYF. The gene calls are TRBV7-9 and TRBJ2-7; D is possibly TRBD2 (6 bases). The germline V gene has CDR1 SEHNR and CDR2 FQNEAQ (reference sequence). CDR3 length: 16 residues. V was pared by 4 bases and J by 1 base, with 17 bases between.